This T cell receptor (beta chain) was found in a study of T cell responses to AZD1222 COVID-19 vaccine. Study results and limitations: No day 14 peak samples; only post-peak repertoires were characterized.

This clone was seen a few times. Its antigen remains unidentified. Produced via immunoSEQ multiplex PCR; TCRdb's table is partial and in-frame only. The repertoire consists of over 95,000 clones, with roughly 90% occurring once and the leading ten covering under 5.5%. CDR3 size: 14 residues. Trimming took 5 bases from V and 3 from J, leaving 14 bases between them. The germline V gene encodes CDR1 SGHAT and CDR2 FQNNGV. Sequencing used peripheral blood, obtained on day 0 of AZD1222 vaccination. This chain links TRBV11-2 with TRBJ2-7; a weak D match, TRBD2 (6 bases). This clonotype was obtained from an adult in good health. DNA for the CDR3: TGTGCCAGCAGCGAAGAGACTAGTATCTACGAGCAGTACTTC. Amino acids: CASSEETSIYEQYF.